These T cell receptor beta chains were read from a single sample in a study of control samples from healthy donors and cancer patients. The method was immunoSEQ multiplex PCR; TCRdb's version includes in-frame clones alone and lacks a portion of them. The repertoire holds over 100,000 clones, with 92% as singletons. Sequencing was performed on blood. The source is a woman aged 45-60 years in good health. Each CDR3 is given with its conserved first and last residue. The D gene is left open where the match is weak. Size is omitted from some rows. Given values are once, few, many or a class for expanded clones.

j_gene,len,v_gene,d_gene,abundance,CDR3nt,CDR3aa
TRBJ2-1,16,TRBV7-9,.,.,TGTGCCAGCAGCAGTATAGGGGGGAGCTCCTACAATGAGCAGTTCTTC,CASSSIGGSSYNEQFF
TRBJ1-1,14,TRBV24-1,TRBD1,.,TGTGCCACCAGTGATCCCTTGGGACAGGGAAAAGCTTTCTTT,CATSDPLGQGKAFF
TRBJ2-5,11,TRBV18,.,.,TGTGCCAGCTCACCACGGAAGACCCAGTACTTC,CASSPRKTQYF
TRBJ2-1,16,TRBV19,TRBD2,.,TGTGCCAGCAAATCCTCGGGAGGGAGTCCCTACAATGAGCAGTTCTTC,CASKSSGGSPYNEQFF
TRBJ2-1,14,TRBV2,TRBD1,.,TGTGCCAGCCTCGTGGACAGGGGAAGTAATGAGCAGTTCTTC,CASLVDRGSNEQFF
TRBJ2-1,15,TRBV25-1,TRBD2,.,TGTGCCAGCAGTCAACCGGGGGGAAACTACAATGAGCAGTTCTTC,CASSQPGGNYNEQFF
TRBJ2-1,18,TRBV6-1,TRBD2,.,TGTGCCAGCAGTGAAGGTCTAGCGGGGGGCACCAGCTACAATGAGCAGTTCTTC,CASSEGLAGGTSYNEQFF
TRBJ1-4,13,TRBV28,.,.,TGTGCCAGCCGCGGCAGGGGATGGGAAAAACTGTTTTTT,CASRGRGWEKLFF
TRBJ2-1,12,TRBV12-3/TRBV12-4,.,.,TGTGCCATCAGTCCCACGAGGAATGAGCAGTTCTTC,CAISPTRNEQFF
TRBJ2-7,12,TRBV12-3/TRBV12-4,.,.,TGTGCCAGCAGTCCGACCTCCTACGAGCAGTACTTC,CASSPTSYEQYF
TRBJ2-1,14,TRBV11-2,TRBD1,.,TGTGCCAGCAGCCCTCCGGGACAGTATAATGAGCAGTTCTTC,CASSPPGQYNEQFF
TRBJ2-6,19,TRBV27,TRBD1,.,TGTGCCAGCAGTTATTTAGGACAGGGGAGGAGCTCTGGGGCCAACGTCCTGACTTTC,CASSYLGQGRSSGANVLTF
TRBJ2-5,13,TRBV2,.,.,TGTGCCAGCAGTGGCCTCGCGGGGGAGACCCAGTACTTC,CASSGLAGETQYF
TRBJ1-2,12,TRBV6-6,.,.,TGTGCCAGCAGTCCCGGACAGCAAGGCTACACCTTC,CASSPGQQGYTF
TRBJ1-1,15,TRBV14,.,.,TGTGCCAGCAGCCTACCACAGGGAGGGAGCACTGAAGCTTTCTTT,CASSLPQGGSTEAFF
TRBJ2-1,11,TRBV14,.,once,TGTGCCAGCAGCCAAAAGGCAGAGCAGTTCTTC,CASSQKAEQFF
TRBJ2-5,16,TRBV5-4,.,.,TGTGCCAGCAGCCCCTGGTGGGGCGGAGGCCAAGAGACCCAGTACTTC,CASSPWWGGGQETQYF
TRBJ2-1,16,TRBV5-1,TRBD2,once,TGCGCCAGCAGCCCTAGGATTAGCGGGGGGTCGAATGAGCAGTTCTTC,CASSPRISGGSNEQFF
TRBJ2-3,15,TRBV19,.,.,TGTGCCAGTAGTATGGGGGCGGGAGCTACAGATACGCAGTATTTT,CASSMGAGATDTQYF
TRBJ1-2,13,TRBV12-3/TRBV12-4,.,.,TGTGCCAGCAGTCCCCTGACAGGCAATGGCTACACCTTC,CASSPLTGNGYTF
TRBJ2-5,15,TRBV27,TRBD2,.,TGTGCCAGCAGCCCCACTAGCGGGAGAATGGAGACCCAGTACTTC,CASSPTSGRMETQYF
TRBJ1-4,12,TRBV12-3/TRBV12-4,TRBD1,.,TGTGCCAGCAGCCCAGGGGGCGAAAAACTGTTTTTT,CASSPGGEKLFF
TRBJ2-1,15,TRBV30,TRBD2,.,TGTGCCTGGAGTTTGGGCGGGGGGGCCAGGAATGAGCAGTTCTTC,CAWSLGGGARNEQFF
TRBJ1-2,12,TRBV28,.,.,TGTGCCAGCAGTACTGGGGCAAGGGGCTACACCTTC,CASSTGARGYTF
TRBJ1-3,16,TRBV7-6,.,once,TGTGCCAGCAGCTTAGGTGGGGGATTTGGTGGAAACACCATATATTTT,CASSLGGGFGGNTIYF
TRBJ2-7,16,TRBV2,.,.,TGTGCCAGCAGTGATCTTGGGGGCTTCAGCTCCTACGAGCAGTACTTC,CASSDLGGFSSYEQYF
TRBJ2-7,13,TRBV5-6,.,few,TGTGCCAGCAGCTTTGCGTCAGGGAACGAGCAGTACTTC,CASSFASGNEQYF
TRBJ2-1,15,TRBV7-2,TRBD2,.,TGTGCCAGCAGTCTACTAGCGGGGTTCTACAATGAGCAGTTCTTC,CASSLLAGFYNEQFF
TRBJ2-1,13,TRBV4-1,TRBD1,.,TGCGCCAGCAGCCACGGGACAGCCAATGAGCAGTTCTTC,CASSHGTANEQFF
TRBJ1-6,19,TRBV7-8,TRBD1,.,TGTGCCAGCAGCTTAGGCCGAGGGGGCATTAGCTCCTATAATTCACCCCTCCACTTT,CASSLGRGGISSYNSPLHF
TRBJ2-3,15,TRBV5-4,TRBD2,.,TGTGCCAGCAGCTTGGACGGGGGGGCAGGGGATACGCAGTATTTT,CASSLDGGAGDTQYF
TRBJ1-3,13,TRBV12-3/TRBV12-4,.,few,TGTGCCAGCAGTTTCCGTGGGGGAAACACCATATATTTT,CASSFRGGNTIYF
TRBJ2-3,16,TRBV7-6,TRBD2,.,TGTGCCAGCAGCTTTGCCTTGGGGGAGGGCTCAGATACGCAGTATTTT,CASSFALGEGSDTQYF
TRBJ2-7,15,TRBV3-1/TRBV3-2,.,.,TGTGCCAGCAGTCAGAACGGGGCGGGGCTAGACGAGCAGTACTTC,CASSQNGAGLDEQYF
TRBJ1-1,13,TRBV12-5,.,.,TGTGCTAGTGGTCATCGCGTTTCGGGTGAAGCTTTCTTT,CASGHRVSGEAFF
TRBJ1-5,14,TRBV19,.,few,TGTGCCAGTAGTCCGCAGTCTAGCAATCAGCCCCAGCATTTT,CASSPQSSNQPQHF
TRBJ1-5,20,TRBV27,TRBD1,.,TGTGCCAGCACCCCGATAAGAACAGGGGGCGAGTTCGATCGCAATCAGCCCCAGCATTTT,CASTPIRTGGEFDRNQPQHF
TRBJ1-5,16,TRBV19,.,.,TGTGCCAGTAGTACTATCAGACTTGTACAGGCACAGCCCCAGCATTTT,CASSTIRLVQAQPQHF